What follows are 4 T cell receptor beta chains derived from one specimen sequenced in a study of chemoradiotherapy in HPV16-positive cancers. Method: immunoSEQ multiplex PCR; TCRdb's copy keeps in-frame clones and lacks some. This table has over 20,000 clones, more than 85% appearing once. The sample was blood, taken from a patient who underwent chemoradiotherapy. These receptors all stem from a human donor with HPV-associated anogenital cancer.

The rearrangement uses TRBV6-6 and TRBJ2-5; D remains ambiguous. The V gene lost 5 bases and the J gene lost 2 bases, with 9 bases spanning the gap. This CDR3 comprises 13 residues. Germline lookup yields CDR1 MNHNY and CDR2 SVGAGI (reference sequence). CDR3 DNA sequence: TGTGCCAGCAGTCCCCCAGGTCAAGAGACCCAGTACTTC. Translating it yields CASSPPGQETQYF.

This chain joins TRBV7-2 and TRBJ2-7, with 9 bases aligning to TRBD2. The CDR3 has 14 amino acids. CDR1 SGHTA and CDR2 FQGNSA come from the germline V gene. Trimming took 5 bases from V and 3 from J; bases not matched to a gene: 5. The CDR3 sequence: CASSPGGRVYEQYF. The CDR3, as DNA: TGTGCCAGCAGCCCCGGCGGGAGGGTCTACGAGCAGTACTTC.

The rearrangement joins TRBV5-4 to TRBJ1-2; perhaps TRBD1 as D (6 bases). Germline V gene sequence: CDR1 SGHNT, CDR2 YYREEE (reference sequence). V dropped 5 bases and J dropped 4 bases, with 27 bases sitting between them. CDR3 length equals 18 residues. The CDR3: CASRRWGALGSSPYGYTF. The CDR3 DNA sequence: TGTGCCAGCAGAAGGTGGGGGGCGCTTGGGTCAAGCCCCTATGGCTACACCTTC. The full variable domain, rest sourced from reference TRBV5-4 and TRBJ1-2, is ETGVTQSPTHLIKTRGQQVTLRCSSQSGHNTVSWYQQALGQGPQFIFQYYREEENGRGNFPPRFSGLQFPNYSSELNVNALELDDSALYLCASRRWGALGSSPYGYTFGSGTRLTVV.

The CDR3 loop is CASGPDEGASYGYTF. The CDR3 region has the DNA TGCGCCAGCGGCCCCGACGAGGGGGCGAGCTATGGCTACACCTTC. This rearrangement joins TRBV5-1 to TRBJ1-2; 7 bases align to TRBD1. Germline CDR1 is SGHRS and CDR2 is YFSETQ. J gave up 4 bases and V 7 bases, and 13 bases lay outside the gene matches. This CDR3 comprises 15 residues.